Shown below are 26 T cell receptor beta chains from a single sample sequenced in a study of cytomegalovirus exposure and HLA in healthy donors. Assay used: immunoSEQ multiplex PCR; TCRdb lists only in-frame clones, some missing. The table lists over 60,000 clones, roughly 95% of them singletons. The sample was PBMCs. Receptors originate from a man younger than 35 in good health and CMV-seronegative.

This clone showed up just once. The chain joins TRBV9 to TRBJ1-4; TRBD1 matches 8 bases. V gave up 4 bases and J gave up 8 bases; unmatched junction bases: 7. CDR3 size: 14 residues. Germline V gene lookup returns CDR1 SGDLS and CDR2 YYNGEE. CDR3 bases: TGTGCCAGCAGCAAAGACAGGGGAGAGGAAAAACTGTTTTTT. Translation gives CASSKDRGEEKLFF.

The V and J genes are TRBV7-8 and TRBJ2-7; D not certain. CDR3 length: 17 residues. Trimming took 4 bases from V and 1 from J, leaving 20 bases between them. Per the germline V gene, CDR1 is SGHVS and CDR2 is FQNEAQ. CDR3 amino acids: CASSSLVGSGRSYEQYF. In nucleotides, the CDR3 is TGTGCCAGCAGCTCCTTGGTGGGTTCAGGAAGATCCTACGAGCAGTACTTC.

V gene TRBV6-5 combines with J gene TRBJ2-1, with D perhaps TRBD2 (6 bases). This CDR3 spans 14 amino acids. The germline V gene has CDR1 MNHEY and CDR2 SVGAGI. V was cut by 0 bases and J by 4 bases, with 7 bases left in between. For the CDR3, the DNA is TGTGCCAGCAGTTACTCCCGGGGGTACAATGAGCAGTTCTTC. Its protein is CASSYSRGYNEQFF.

This clone was seen only once. The chain uses TRBV5-1 and TRBJ2-1, with 8 bases identical to TRBD2. The CDR3 spans 14 residues. Germline assignment: CDR1 SGHRS and CDR2 YFSETQ. The J segment lost 6 bases and the V segment lost 4 bases, leaving 6 bases of the junction unmatched. The CDR3 DNA follows: TGCGCCAGCAGCCTTCCCGGGACTAGCAATGAGCAGTTCTTC. This encodes CASSLPGTSNEQFF.

The rearrangement uses TRBV19 and TRBJ1-2, with unresolved D. The V end lost 3 bases, the J end lost 4 bases, and 18 bases lay between the germline ends. Germline CDR1 LNHDA, CDR2 SQIVND (reference sequence). The CDR3 runs 16 residues. The chain's CDR3 is CASSIPSGISGYGYTF. The DNA of the CDR3 is TGTGCCAGTAGTATTCCTTCGGGGATCAGCGGCTATGGCTACACCTTC.

The chain recombines TRBV10-2 with TRBJ2-7; 7 nucleotides match TRBD2. J lost 1 base, V lost 6 bases, and 9 bases had no gene match. The CDR3 totals 15 residues. Germline V gene sequence: CDR1 WSHSY, CDR2 SAAADI. This CDR3 reads CASSLGEGSSYEQYF. In DNA form, the CDR3 reads TGCGCCAGCAGCCTGGGGGAGGGCTCATCCTACGAGCAGTACTTC.

V usage is TRBV5-6 and J usage is TRBJ1-2, with D possibly being TRBD1 (5 bases). This CDR3 region has 14 residues. Germline loops: CDR1 SGHDT, CDR2 YYEEEE. V was cut by 0 bases and J by 5 bases, with 11 bases left in between. Here the CDR3 DNA reads TGTGCCAGCAGCTTGGCCAGGGTAGATTATGGCTACACCTTC. Protein product: CASSLARVDYGYTF.

This clone was recorded only once. The gene calls are TRBV18 and TRBJ1-5; D is perhaps TRBD1 (6 bases). From germline, CDR1 is KGHSH and CDR2 LQKENI. The V end was cut by 4 bases, the J end by 1 base, with 11 bases between. The CDR3 covers 15 residues. The CDR3 coding sequence is TGTGCCAGCTCACACGGCAGGGGAAGCAATCAGCCCCAGCATTTT. It translates to CASSHGRGSNQPQHF. Together with reference TRBV18 and TRBJ1-5, the CDR3 gives the full variable domain: NAGVMQNPRHLVRRRGQEARLRCSPMKGHSHVYWYRQLPEEGLKFMVYLQKENIIDESGMPKERFSAEFPKEGPSILRIQQVVRGDSAAYFCASSHGRGSNQPQHFGDGTRLSIL.

This rearrangement joins TRBV4-1 to TRBJ2-7; 7 bases fit TRBD1. The V gene end was trimmed by 3 bases and the J gene end by 6 bases; junction bases not matched to a gene: 5. The germline gives CDR1 MGHRA, CDR2 YSYEKL. This CDR3 is built from 13 residues. CDR3 amino acids: CASSHPDRVEQYF. In DNA, the CDR3 is TGCGCCAGCAGCCACCCCGACAGGGTCGAGCAGTACTTC.

There are a few counts of this clone. In the same sample, other DNA sequences code for this CDR3. This chain uses TRBV2 with TRBJ1-2; 8 bases are shared with TRBD1. The CDR3 loop spans 13 amino acids. Germline values: CDR1 SNHLY, CDR2 FYNNEI. With 4 bases clipped from V and 2 bases from J, the junction kept 0 bases outside the gene matches. CDR3 sequence (DNA): TGTGCCAGCAGTGGGACAGGGAACTATGGCTACACCTTC. This sequence encodes CASSGTGNYGYTF.

The genes are TRBV19 and TRBJ1-5; tentative D call: TRBD1 (5 bases). Looked up from germline, CDR1 is LNHDA and CDR2 is SQIVND (reference sequence). This CDR3 contains 15 residues. With 8 bases removed from V and 4 bases from J, the gap between germline ends came to 18 bases. CDR3 sequence: CASGFLAGDNQPQHF. The CDR3 DNA sequence: TGTGCCAGTGGGTTTTTGGCGGGGGATAATCAGCCCCAGCATTTT.

The chain carries TRBV27 and TRBJ1-5, with no clear D. Trimming left V 6 bases short and J 0 bases short, with 3 bases between. Germline lookup yields CDR1 MNHEY and CDR2 SMNVEV (reference sequence). This CDR3 spans 12 amino acids. CDR3: CASSGSNQPQHF. CDR3 DNA sequence: TGTGCCAGCAGCGGTAGCAATCAGCCCCAGCATTTT.

The J gene is TRBJ1-1, the V gene TRBV6-6; D perhaps matches TRBD1 (5 bases). The V end was cut by 2 bases, the J end by 10 bases, with 20 bases between. The length of the CDR3 is 15 residues. Germline assignment: CDR1 MNHNY and CDR2 SVGAGI (reference sequence). CDR3 loop: CASSYLGRDGSAAFF. The DNA for the CDR3 is TGTGCCAGCAGTTACCTGGGCAGGGATGGATCAGCAGCTTTCTTT.

The chain employs TRBV5-4 and TRBJ1-4; D is possibly TRBD1 (5 bases). Trimming shortened V by 0 bases and J by 7 bases, and 10 bases separated the two germline ends. There are 14 residues in the CDR3. Germline-derived CDR1 and CDR2 are SGHNT and YYREEE (reference sequence). The CDR3: CASSLEGPREKLFF. As DNA, the CDR3 is TGTGCCAGCAGCTTGGAGGGGCCACGTGAAAAACTGTTTTTT.

The chain employs TRBV10-2 and TRBJ1-4; a possible D gene is TRBD1 (6 bases). V lost 0 bases and J 8 bases, leaving 16 bases between the germline ends. Germline values: CDR1 WSHSY, CDR2 SAAADI. The length of the CDR3 is 16 residues. The CDR3 DNA sequence: TGCGCCAGCAGTGAGTCCGACAGGTTGAGGGGGGAAAAACTGTTTTTT. Residues: CASSESDRLRGEKLFF.

This clone was observed a few times. The rearrangement links TRBV7-9 to TRBJ2-7, with 8 positions matching TRBD2. There are 17 residues in the CDR3. Germline V CDR1 and CDR2: SEHNR, FQNEAQ (reference sequence). The V segment lost 6 bases and the J segment 7 bases; nucleotides outside the gene matches: 20. CDR3 sequence: CASSPTAGTRAFGEQYF. The DNA of the CDR3 is TGTGCCAGCAGTCCCACCGCCGGGACTAGGGCTTTCGGGGAGCAGTACTTC.

This clone was observed once. The V gene is TRBV4-2, the J gene TRBJ2-1, with D maybe TRBD2 (6 bases). The CDR3 runs to 16 residues. Looked up from germline, CDR1 is LGHNA and CDR2 is YNFKEQ. Deletions cut 1 base from V and 3 bases from J, with 13 bases between. CDR3 residues: CASSQARQGLYNEQFF. CDR3 DNA: TGTGCCAGCAGCCAAGCAAGGCAGGGACTCTACAATGAGCAGTTCTTC.

J is TRBJ2-7 and V is TRBV2; the D gene is possibly TRBD2 (5 bases). Germline V lookup: CDR1 SNHLY, CDR2 FYNNEI. The CDR3 loop spans 12 amino acids. With 4 bases removed from V and 4 bases from J, the gap between germline ends came to 8 bases. The CDR3 DNA is TGTGCCAGCAGTGTGCAGCGGTACGAGCAGTACTTC. Translation gives CASSVQRYEQYF.

The chain links TRBV28 to TRBJ2-5, with TRBD1 identical over 10 bases. CDR1 MDHEN and CDR2 SYDVKM come from the germline V gene. Trimming at V came to 4 bases and at J to 5 bases, leaving 13 bases not matched to a gene. The CDR3 has 17 residues. The CDR3 spells CASSSPMTGGIRETQYF. Here the CDR3 DNA reads TGTGCCAGCAGTTCTCCGATGACAGGGGGCATTCGGGAGACCCAGTACTTC.

Here the CDR3 DNA reads TGCGCCAGCAGCCAAGGGGCAGTCGGCAATCAGCCCCAGCATTTT. Translation gives CASSQGAVGNQPQHF. V is TRBV4-1 and J is TRBJ1-5; D gene ambiguous. V lost 1 base to trimming and J lost 2 bases, with 9 bases between them. The CDR3 runs 15 residues. The V gene's germline CDR1 is MGHRA and CDR2 YSYEKL.

V gene TRBV19 combines with J gene TRBJ2-3, with 11 bases matching TRBD1. With V trimmed by 0 bases and J by 5 bases, 4 bases remained unmatched. The germline V gene has CDR1 LNHDA and CDR2 SQIVND (reference sequence). The CDR3 has 16 amino acids. In nucleotides, the CDR3 is TGTGCCAGTAGTATAGAGGACAGGGGGCCGGGAGATACGCAGTATTTT. Its protein product is CASSIEDRGPGDTQYF.

The V and J genes are TRBV6-1 and TRBJ2-5; D ambiguous. V lost 5 bases to trimming and J lost 5 bases, with 12 bases between them. The length of the CDR3 is 13 residues. Looked up from germline, CDR1 is MNHNS and CDR2 is SASEGT. The CDR3 nucleotides read TGTGCCAGCAGTTTCCAGGCCAGGGAGACCCAGTACTTC. Its translation: CASSFQARETQYF.

V is TRBV10-1 and J is TRBJ1-5; tentatively, D is TRBD1 (5 bases). The V gene's germline CDR1 is WNHNN and CDR2 SYGVQD (reference sequence). V was trimmed by 8 bases and J by 7 bases, leaving 15 bases between them. The CDR3 spans 13 residues. CDR3 DNA: TGCGCCAGCGCGCCGGGGGAAGGACAGCCCCAGCATTTT. Protein product: CASAPGEGQPQHF.

The chain is built from TRBV6-6 and TRBJ1-5; D call uncertain. Per the germline V gene, CDR1 is MNHNY and CDR2 is SVGAGI (reference sequence). The CDR3 is 16 amino acids. V was trimmed by 0 bases and J by 2 bases, leaving 11 bases between them. CDR3 in amino acids: CASSYSGQLGNQPQHF. The CDR3 DNA follows: TGTGCCAGCAGTTACTCTGGGCAGCTTGGCAATCAGCCCCAGCATTTT.

J is TRBJ1-2 and V is TRBV19, with TRBD1 matching 11 bases. The CDR3 is made up of 13 amino acids. The J segment lost 4 bases and the V segment lost 6 bases, leaving 1 base of the junction unmatched. Germline V gives CDR1 LNHDA, CDR2 SQIVND (reference sequence). The DNA of the CDR3 is TGTGCCAGTAGAGGGACAGGGGGCTATGGCTACACCTTC. This gives the protein CASRGTGGYGYTF.

The chain couples TRBV6-1 to TRBJ1-1; D unclear. V was pared by 4 bases and J by 4 bases, with 13 bases between. Germline loops: CDR1 MNHNS, CDR2 SASEGT. The CDR3 runs 14 residues. The CDR3 nucleotides are TGTGCCAGCAGTGCCCAAAGAGGGTCCACTGAAGCTTTCTTT. The encoded protein is CASSAQRGSTEAFF.